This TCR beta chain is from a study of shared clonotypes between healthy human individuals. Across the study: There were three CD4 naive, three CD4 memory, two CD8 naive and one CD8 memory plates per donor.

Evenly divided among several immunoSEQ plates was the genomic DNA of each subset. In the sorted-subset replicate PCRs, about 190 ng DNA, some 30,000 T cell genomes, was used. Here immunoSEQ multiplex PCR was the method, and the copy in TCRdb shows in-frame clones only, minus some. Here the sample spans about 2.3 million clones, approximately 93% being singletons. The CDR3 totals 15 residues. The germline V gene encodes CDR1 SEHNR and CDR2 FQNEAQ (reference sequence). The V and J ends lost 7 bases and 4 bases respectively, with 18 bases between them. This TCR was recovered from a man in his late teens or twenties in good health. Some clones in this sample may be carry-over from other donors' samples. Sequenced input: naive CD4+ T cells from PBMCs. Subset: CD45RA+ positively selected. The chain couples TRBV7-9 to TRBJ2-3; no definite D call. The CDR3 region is CASTTDGGVPDTQYF. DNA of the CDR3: TGTGCCAGCACCACCGATGGTGGAGTTCCAGATACGCAGTATTTT.